The TCR beta chain described here comes from a study of OX40 agonist ivuxolimab in advanced cancers. In the study overall: Ivuxolimab, which is an agonistic anti-OX40 (CD134) antibody, was administered to the patients. Intravenous ivuxolimab at 0.01 to 10 mg/kg was given to patients every 2 weeks. Three individuals attained partial responses, comprising one hepatocellular carcinoma case and two cutaneous melanoma cases.

Blood sampling took place at baseline, cycle 4 day 1, and cycle 7 day 1. This CDR3 has 14 residues. Germline-derived CDR1 and CDR2 are SGHVS and FNYEAQ. V dropped 4 bases and J dropped 1 base, with 10 bases sitting between them. Sequencing used immunoSEQ multiplex PCR; TCRdb keeps in-frame clones, though not all of them. The sample has around 45,000 clones, about nine tenths seen once. The chain joins TRBV7-6 to TRBJ1-1, with no clear D. Sequences were derived from CD4+ or CD8+ T cells sorted from blood, sampled in a trial of the OX40 agonist ivuxolimab. This receptor was taken from an adult with an advanced solid tumor such as melanoma, head and neck, liver or kidney cancer. The chain's CDR3 is CASSSRERNTEAFF. The CDR3 nucleotides read TGTGCCAGCAGCTCCCGGGAGCGGAACACTGAAGCTTTCTTT.